Below are 7 T cell receptor beta chains sequenced from a single sample in a study of cytomegalovirus exposure and HLA in healthy donors. PCR primers comprised 60 Vbeta and 13 Jbeta primers. Produced via immunoSEQ multiplex PCR; TCRdb's table is partial and in-frame only. The data show some 96,000 clones, about three quarters seen once. The source material was PBMCs. Receptors originate from a man in his forties in good health and CMV-seropositive.

As concerns this clone: Other DNA sequences of this sample code for an identical CDR3. V is TRBV27 and J is TRBJ2-3; 8 nucleotides match TRBD1. This CDR3 has 13 amino acids. Trimming removed 6 bases from V and 4 bases from J; junction bases left unmatched: 3. The germline gives CDR1 MNHEY, CDR2 SMNVEV (reference sequence). The CDR3 nucleotides are TGTGCCAGCAGGGCAGGGGGCGCAGATACGCAGTATTTT. Protein: CASRAGGADTQYF.

The gene calls are TRBV5-1 and TRBJ2-7, with TRBD1 matching 8 bases. Germline assignment: CDR1 SGHRS and CDR2 YFSETQ. V gave up 2 bases and J gave up 5 bases; unmatched junction bases: 9. This CDR3 has 15 residues. The CDR3 loop reads CASSLATGVVNEQYF. The CDR3 nucleotides read TGCGCCAGCAGCTTAGCGACAGGGGTCGTGAACGAGCAGTACTTC.

This chain joins TRBV7-8 and TRBJ2-2; 10 positions match TRBD1. This CDR3 has 16 amino acids. From germline, CDR1 is SGHVS and CDR2 FQNEAQ. Unmatched junction bases numbered 6, after V lost 3 bases and J lost 5 bases. The CDR3 loop reads CASSFSGTGVTGELFF. DNA of the CDR3: TGTGCCAGCAGCTTCTCCGGGACAGGGGTTACCGGGGAGCTGTTTTTT.

The V call is TRBV11-2, the J call TRBJ2-1, with 13 bases fitting TRBD2. Unmatched junction bases numbered 5, after V lost 4 bases and J lost 5 bases. Germline CDR1 is SGHAT and CDR2 is FQNNGV. This CDR3 is built from 16 residues. CDR3 sequence reads: CASSSSGLAGDNEQFF. The DNA for the CDR3 is TGTGCCAGCAGCTCCTCCGGACTAGCGGGAGACAATGAGCAGTTCTTC.

The chain links TRBV6-1 to TRBJ2-4; D is undetermined. Deletions cut 3 bases from V and 4 bases from J, with 13 bases between. Germline CDR1 is MNHNS and CDR2 is SASEGT. The CDR3 loop spans 15 amino acids. In nucleotides, the CDR3 is TGTGCCAGCAGTGAGCTGACGGGTGGGAAAAACATTCAGTACTTC. This gives the protein CASSELTGGKNIQYF.

This clone was found a few times. V and J are TRBV6-6 and TRBJ2-2; weak D call: TRBD1 (5 bases). CDR1 MNHNY and CDR2 SVGAGI come from the germline V gene (reference sequence). Deletions cut 0 bases from V and 6 bases from J, with 14 bases between. This CDR3 contains 16 residues. This CDR3 reads CASSYSAGSFAGELFF. CDR3 coding DNA: TGTGCCAGCAGTTACTCGGCAGGGTCGTTCGCCGGGGAGCTGTTTTTT.

The chain joins TRBV28 to TRBJ2-7, with 9 nucleotides matching TRBD2. From germline, CDR1 is MDHEN and CDR2 SYDVKM. Unmatched junction bases numbered 6, after V lost 2 bases and J lost 7 bases. CDR3 length: 14 amino acids. This CDR3 reads CASSLAGGPGEQYF. The CDR3 DNA reads TGTGCCAGCAGTTTAGCGGGAGGGCCGGGAGAGCAGTACTTC.